Each of the 9 T cell receptor beta chains below was sequenced from the same sample in a study of T-cell memory formation after mild COVID-19. TCRdb re-analysed the 5' RACE reads in MiXCR, keeping a single row per CDR3 protein. The data contain roughly 190,000 distinct CDR3 sequences, about 18% of them singletons. The sample taken for sequencing was PBMCs or a T cell subset sorted from them (not recorded which). The receptors here all came from an adult woman who had mild COVID-19 (a few samples of this study predate the infection). Cell type and time point are not known.

The CDR3 nucleotides are TGCGCCAGCAGCTCGGACACCATGAACACTGAAGCTTTCTTT. The encoded protein is CASSSDTMNTEAFF. The chain employs TRBV5-1 and TRBJ1-1; D is perhaps TRBD1 (5 bases). V was shortened by 3 bases and J by 0 bases, with 9 bases between the two germline ends. CDR1 is SGHRS and CDR2 is YFSETQ in the germline V gene. The CDR3 sequence is 14 residues long.

This clonotype showed up just a few times. The chain carries TRBV4-2 and TRBJ2-1; no reliable D call. CDR1 is LGHNA and CDR2 is YNFKEQ in the germline V gene. V lost 6 bases and J 4 bases, leaving 7 bases between the germline ends. This CDR3 has 12 residues. This CDR3 is CASSSGYNEQFF. The CDR3 DNA is TGTGCCAGCAGTTCCGGGTACAATGAGCAGTTCTTC.

This clonotype was seen a handful of times. The chain is built from TRBV6-5 and TRBJ1-2, with TRBD1 identical over 11 bases. CDR1 is MNHEY and CDR2 is SVGAGI in the germline V gene. This CDR3 has 15 amino acids. The V and J ends lost 5 bases and 5 bases, in that order; junction bases with no gene match: 7. CDR3 coding DNA: TGTGCCAGCAGTGAACGGACAGGGGGCCTATATGGCTACACCTTC. Residues: CASSERTGGLYGYTF.

This clonotype was found a few times. This chain connects TRBV5-1 to TRBJ2-5, with D uncertain. This CDR3 comprises 12 residues. The V gene's germline CDR1 is SGHRS and CDR2 YFSETQ. Trimming shortened V by 4 bases and J by 5 bases, and 9 bases separated the two germline ends. CDR3 coding DNA: TGCGCCAGCAGCCGCGATCTGGAGACCCAGTACTTC. Translated, it gives CASSRDLETQYF.

This clonotype turned up a few times. The chain links TRBV7-3 to TRBJ2-7; the match to TRBD2 covers 11 bases. Germline V gene lookup returns CDR1 SGHTA and CDR2 FQGTGA. Losses at the gene ends were 4 bases for V and 3 bases for J; bases not matched to a gene: 2. The CDR3 covers 14 residues. In DNA form, the CDR3 reads TGTGCCAGCAGCTATACTAGCGGGAGCTACGAGCAGTACTTC. Its translation: CASSYTSGSYEQYF.

The chain combines TRBV10-3 with TRBJ2-2; 9 bases line up with TRBD2. There are 16 residues in the CDR3. After removal of 8 bases from V and 0 bases from J, the junction contained 7 bases not matched to a gene. Germline values: CDR1 ENHRY, CDR2 SYGVKD. The CDR3 protein is CAIQAGLASNTGELFF. For the CDR3, the DNA is TGTGCCATCCAAGCAGGACTAGCGTCGAACACCGGGGAGCTGTTTTTT.

The rearrangement links TRBV12-3 or TRBV12-4 to TRBJ1-5; D is ambiguous. Trimming cost V 1 base and J 7 bases, with 8 bases left between them. CDR3 length: 13 amino acids. CDR3 sequence reads: CASSLGITQPQHF. CDR3 bases: TGTGCCAGCAGTTTAGGGATTACCCAGCCCCAGCATTTT.

The chain has TRBV12-3 or TRBV12-4 and TRBJ2-3, with unresolved D. The CDR3 runs 15 residues. Trimming took off 2 bases at V and 0 bases at J, with 9 bases between the two ends. CDR3 residues: CASSLQATSTDTQYF. As DNA, the CDR3 is TGTGCCAGCAGTTTACAGGCTACTAGCACAGATACGCAGTATTTT.

This clonotype was seen repeatedly, ten times or more. V is TRBV5-6 and J is TRBJ1-2; 8 positions match TRBD1. Germline CDR1 is SGHDT and CDR2 is YYEEEE. The CDR3 consists of 15 residues. The ends lost 3 bases at V and 2 bases at J; junction bases unmatched: 6. The DNA for the CDR3 is TGTGCCAGCAGCTGGCTGGACAGGGACAACTATGGCTACACCTTC. Its translation is CASSWLDRDNYGYTF.